Following are 5 T cell receptor beta chains from one sample sequenced in a study of metastatic and nonmetastatic thyroid tumors. Treatment of any kind had been given to no patient before thyroid surgery. Using MiXCR, TCRdb reanalyzed the PCR reads. The sample contains about 38,000 clones, about 27% of which appear only once. The sample comprised blood. These receptors all stem from a male donor with papillary thyroid cancer or a benign thyroid nodule (not recorded which). Some clones in this sample may be carry-over from other donors' samples.

This rearrangement joins TRBV11-2 to TRBJ2-7; TRBD1 agrees at 10 bases. This CDR3 comprises 16 residues. V lost 4 bases to trimming and J lost 8 bases; unmatched junction nucleotides: 14. In germline, CDR1 is SGHAT, CDR2 FQNNGV. The CDR3 bases are TGTGCCAGCAGCTCGCCCCAGTGGACAGGGGGGAAGAAGCAGTACTTC. It is translated as CASSSPQWTGGKKQYF.

This sequence joins TRBV27 and TRBJ2-7; D gene ambiguous. The CDR3 length is 18 residues. V was trimmed by 2 bases and J by 3 bases, leaving 23 bases between them. Germline CDR1 is MNHEY and CDR2 is SMNVEV (reference sequence). CDR3 in amino acids: CASSLDWNSQVQSYEQYF. The DNA of the CDR3 is TGTGCCAGCAGTTTAGATTGGAACAGCCAGGTCCAAAGCTACGAGCAGTACTTC.

The V and J genes are TRBV19 and TRBJ1-3; TRBD1 matches at 8 bases. CDR1 is LNHDA, CDR2 SQIVND, per germline (reference sequence). V lost 10 bases and J lost 0; bases outside the gene matches: 8. This CDR3 spans 15 amino acids. CDR3 sequence: CATRSGQVSGNTIYF. Here the CDR3 DNA reads TGTGCCACCCGGTCGGGACAGGTCTCTGGAAACACCATATATTTT.

Written as DNA, the CDR3 is TGTGCCACAAAGACAGGGAACTATGGCTACACCTTC. This translates into CATKTGNYGYTF. The J gene is TRBJ1-2, the V gene TRBV19; 7 bases are shared with TRBD1. The CDR3 length is 12 residues. The germline CDR1 and CDR2 sequences are LNHDA and SQIVND (reference sequence). V shed 10 bases and J 2 bases; nucleotides not matched to a gene: 4.

The count of this clone is one. This chain connects TRBV11-3 to TRBJ1-2; 7 positions agree with TRBD1. Trimming cost V 0 bases and J 7 bases; bases outside gene matches: 11. CDR3 length: 16 residues. Germline V CDR1 and CDR2: SGHNT, YENEEA. The CDR3 loop reads CASSLDGIQGRGGYTF. CDR3 nucleotides: TGTGCCAGCAGCTTAGATGGAATACAGGGGAGAGGTGGCTACACCTTC.